This T cell receptor beta chain was recovered during a study of cytomegalovirus exposure and HLA in healthy donors. PCR employed 60 Vbeta and 13 Jbeta primers. Generated by immunoSEQ multiplex PCR, the TCRdb table keeps only in-frame clones and is missing some. The data contain 150,000 to 200,000 clones, approximately 70% of them singletons. The CDR3 spans 14 residues. Germline values: CDR1 KGHSH, CDR2 LQKENI. Trimming took off 1 base at V and 1 base at J, with 7 bases between the two ends. The rearrangement uses TRBV18 and TRBJ2-5; D gene uncertain. The source is a man between 18 and 29 years old in good health and CMV-seropositive. The sample was PBMCs. CDR3 amino acids: CASSPLVLQETQYF. The CDR3 bases are TGTGCCAGCTCACCACTAGTCCTCCAAGAGACCCAGTACTTC. The entire variable domain, with the rest obtained from reference TRBV18 and TRBJ2-5, is as follows: NAGVMQNPRHLVRRRGQEARLRCSPMKGHSHVYWYRQLPEEGLKFMVYLQKENIIDESGMPKERFSAEFPKEGPSILRIQQVVRGDSAAYFCASSPLVLQETQYFGPGTRLLVL.